This TCR beta chain was observed in a study of beta chain features in type 1 diabetes. About the research overall: Examination covered roughly 100,000,000 sorted cells spanning all samples.

Germline CDR1 and CDR2: MDHEN and SYDVKM. The CDR3 length is 17 residues. V was cut by 0 bases and J by 0 bases, with 12 bases left in between. The study, taken as a whole, reports: Possible PCR preference for shorter templates applied equally to patients and controls.

The study reverse transcribed the entire isolated RNA, so it sequenced expressed TCRB transcripts. Profiling relied on immunoSEQ multiplex PCR, and the TCRdb table lists in-frame clones only, not all of them. This table has 15,000 to 20,000 clones, around 50% appearing once. Notes on this clone: The target antigen is unknown.

On average, the one heparinised blood draw given by each donor was approximately 0.12 L. Naive, central memory, regulatory and stem cell-like memory cells within the CD4+ compartment were sorted using CD45RO/CCR7/CD25/CD127/CD95/CD27. Sequenced material: stem cell memory CD4+ T cells from blood. The sequence derives from a man younger than 35 in good health. The chain uses TRBV28 and TRBJ1-3; no definite D call. The DNA for the CDR3 is TGTGCCAGCAGTTTATGGACATCCCTTGGCTCTGGAAACACCATATATTTT. Protein: CASSLWTSLGSGNTIYF.